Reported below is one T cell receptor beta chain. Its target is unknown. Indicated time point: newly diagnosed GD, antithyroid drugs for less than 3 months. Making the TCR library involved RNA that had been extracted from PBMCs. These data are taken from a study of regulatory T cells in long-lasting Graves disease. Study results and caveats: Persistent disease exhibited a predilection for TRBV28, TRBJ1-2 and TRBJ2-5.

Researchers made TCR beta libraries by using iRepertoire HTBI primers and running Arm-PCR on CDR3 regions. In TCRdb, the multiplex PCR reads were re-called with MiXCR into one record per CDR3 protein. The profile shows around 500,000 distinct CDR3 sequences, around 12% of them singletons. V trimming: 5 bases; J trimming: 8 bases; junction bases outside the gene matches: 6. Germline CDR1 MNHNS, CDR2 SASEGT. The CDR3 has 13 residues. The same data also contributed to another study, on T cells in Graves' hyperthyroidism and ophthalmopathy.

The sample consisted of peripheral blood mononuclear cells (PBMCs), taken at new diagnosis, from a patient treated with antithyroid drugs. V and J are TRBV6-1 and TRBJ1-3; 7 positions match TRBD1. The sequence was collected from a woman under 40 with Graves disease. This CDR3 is CASSIFQGDTIYF. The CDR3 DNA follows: TGTGCCAGCAGTATATTTCAGGGGGACACCATATATTTT.